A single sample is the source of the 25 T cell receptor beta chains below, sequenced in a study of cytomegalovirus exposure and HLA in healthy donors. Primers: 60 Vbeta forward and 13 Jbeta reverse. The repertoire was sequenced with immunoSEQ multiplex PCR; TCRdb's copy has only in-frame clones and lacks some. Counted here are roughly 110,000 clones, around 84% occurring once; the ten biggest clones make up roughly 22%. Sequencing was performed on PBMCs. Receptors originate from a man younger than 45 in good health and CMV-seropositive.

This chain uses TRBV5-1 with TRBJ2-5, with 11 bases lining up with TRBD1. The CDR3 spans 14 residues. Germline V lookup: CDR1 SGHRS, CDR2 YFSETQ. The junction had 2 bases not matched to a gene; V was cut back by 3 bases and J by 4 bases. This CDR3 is CASSSGQGGETQYF. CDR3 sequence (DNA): TGCGCCAGCAGCTCGGGACAGGGGGGAGAGACCCAGTACTTC.

The CDR3 DNA follows: TGTGCCAGCAGTTACAGGAGGGCGAACACTGAAGCTTTCTTT. Its protein is CASSYRRANTEAFF. The V call is TRBV6-6, the J call TRBJ1-1; D not resolved. Between the trimmed V and J ends, which lost 2 bases and 1 base, there was a span of 8 bases. The CDR3 totals 14 residues. Germline assignment: CDR1 MNHNY and CDR2 SVGAGI (reference sequence).

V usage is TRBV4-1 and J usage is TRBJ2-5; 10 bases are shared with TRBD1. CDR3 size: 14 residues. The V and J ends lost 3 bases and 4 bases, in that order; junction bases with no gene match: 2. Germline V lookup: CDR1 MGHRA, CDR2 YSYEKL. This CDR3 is CASSQRTGGETQYF. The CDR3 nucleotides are TGCGCCAGCAGCCAGAGGACAGGGGGAGAGACCCAGTACTTC.

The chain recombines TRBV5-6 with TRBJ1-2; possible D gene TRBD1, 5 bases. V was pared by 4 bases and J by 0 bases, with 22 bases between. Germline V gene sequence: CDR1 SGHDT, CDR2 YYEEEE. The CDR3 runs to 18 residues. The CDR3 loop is CASSVLRGGERSNYGYTF. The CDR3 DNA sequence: TGTGCCAGCAGCGTACTCCGGGGAGGGGAGCGGTCTAACTATGGCTACACCTTC.

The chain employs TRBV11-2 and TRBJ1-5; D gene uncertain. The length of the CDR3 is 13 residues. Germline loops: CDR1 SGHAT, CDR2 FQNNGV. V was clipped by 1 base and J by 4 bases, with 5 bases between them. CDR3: CASSLGRNQPQHF. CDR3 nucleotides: TGTGCCAGCAGCTTAGGGCGGAATCAGCCCCAGCATTTT.

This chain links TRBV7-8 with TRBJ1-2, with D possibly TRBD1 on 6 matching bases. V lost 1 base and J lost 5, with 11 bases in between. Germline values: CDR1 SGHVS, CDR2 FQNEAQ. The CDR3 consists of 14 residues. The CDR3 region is CASSLEGGNYGYTF. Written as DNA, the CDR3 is TGTGCCAGCAGCTTAGAGGGGGGGAATTATGGCTACACCTTC.

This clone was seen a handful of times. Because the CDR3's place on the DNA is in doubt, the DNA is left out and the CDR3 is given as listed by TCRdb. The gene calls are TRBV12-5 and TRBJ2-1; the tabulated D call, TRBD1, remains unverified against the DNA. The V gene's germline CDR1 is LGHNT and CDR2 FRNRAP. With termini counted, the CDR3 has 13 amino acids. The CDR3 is CASGLWAIGNVFF.

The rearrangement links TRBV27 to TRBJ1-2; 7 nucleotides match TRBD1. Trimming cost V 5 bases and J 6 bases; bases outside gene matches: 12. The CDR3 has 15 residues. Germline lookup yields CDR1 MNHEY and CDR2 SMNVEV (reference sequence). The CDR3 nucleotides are TGTGCCAGCAGTGGGCTCAGGGGGTTTTTCAATGGCTACACCTTC. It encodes CASSGLRGFFNGYTF.

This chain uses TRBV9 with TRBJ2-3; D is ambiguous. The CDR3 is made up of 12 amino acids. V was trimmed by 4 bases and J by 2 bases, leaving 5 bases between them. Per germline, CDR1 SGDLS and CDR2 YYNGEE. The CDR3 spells CASSPYTDTQYF. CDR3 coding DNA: TGTGCCAGCAGCCCGTACACAGATACGCAGTATTTT.

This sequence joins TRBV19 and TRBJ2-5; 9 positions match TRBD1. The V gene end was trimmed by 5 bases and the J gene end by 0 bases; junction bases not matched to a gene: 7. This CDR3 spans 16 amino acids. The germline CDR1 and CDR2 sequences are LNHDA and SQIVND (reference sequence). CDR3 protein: CASSPGTGTYQETQYF. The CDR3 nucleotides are TGTGCCAGTAGTCCAGGGACAGGGACGTACCAAGAGACCCAGTACTTC. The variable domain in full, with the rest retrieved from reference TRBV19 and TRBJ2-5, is DGGITQSPKYLFRKEGQNVTLSCEQNLNHDAMYWYRQDPGQGLRLIYYSQIVNDFQKGDIAEGYSVSREKKESFPLTVTSAQKNPTAFYLCASSPGTGTYQETQYFGPGTRLLVL.

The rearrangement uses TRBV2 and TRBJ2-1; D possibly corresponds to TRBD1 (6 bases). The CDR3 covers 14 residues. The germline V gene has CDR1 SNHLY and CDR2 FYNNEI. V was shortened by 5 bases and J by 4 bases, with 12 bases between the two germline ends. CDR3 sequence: CASSSWTVYNEQFF. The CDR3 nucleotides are TGTGCCAGCAGTTCGTGGACAGTTTACAATGAGCAGTTCTTC.

The CDR3 nucleotides read TGCGCCAGCAGACTAGCGGGAGCCCGCTCCTACGAGCAGTACGTC. Translation: CASRLAGARSYEQYV. The J gene is TRBJ2-7, the V gene TRBV10-1, with 11 positions matching TRBD2. Germline CDR1 reads WNHNN; CDR2 reads SYGVQD (reference sequence). The CDR3 has 15 residues. The ends lost 6 bases at V and 0 bases at J; junction bases unmatched: 4.

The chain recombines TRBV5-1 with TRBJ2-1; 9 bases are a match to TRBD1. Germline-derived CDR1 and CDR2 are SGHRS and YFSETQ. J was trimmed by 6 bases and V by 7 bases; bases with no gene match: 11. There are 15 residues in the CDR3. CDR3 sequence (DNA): TGCGCCAGCGCAAATACCGGGACAGGGCTCAATGAGCAGTTCTTC. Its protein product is CASANTGTGLNEQFF.

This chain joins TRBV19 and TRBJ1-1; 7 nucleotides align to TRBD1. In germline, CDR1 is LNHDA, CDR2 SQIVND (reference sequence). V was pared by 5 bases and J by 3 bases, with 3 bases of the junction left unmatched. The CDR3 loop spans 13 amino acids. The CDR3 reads CASSFRGYTEAFF. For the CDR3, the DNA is TGTGCCAGTAGTTTCAGGGGGTACACTGAAGCTTTCTTT.

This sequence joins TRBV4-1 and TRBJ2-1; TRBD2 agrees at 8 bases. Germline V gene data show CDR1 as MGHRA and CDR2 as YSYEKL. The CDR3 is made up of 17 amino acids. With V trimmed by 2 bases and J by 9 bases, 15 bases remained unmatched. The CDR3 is CASSQYNGRAVWGEQFF. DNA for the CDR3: TGCGCCAGCAGCCAATACAACGGGAGGGCCGTTTGGGGTGAGCAGTTCTTC.

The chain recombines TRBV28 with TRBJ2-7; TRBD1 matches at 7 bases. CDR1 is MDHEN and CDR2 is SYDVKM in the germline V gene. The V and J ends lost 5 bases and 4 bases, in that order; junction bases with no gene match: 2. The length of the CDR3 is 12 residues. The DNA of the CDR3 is TGTGCCAGCAGTCACAGGGGTTACGAGCAGTACTTC. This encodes CASSHRGYEQYF.

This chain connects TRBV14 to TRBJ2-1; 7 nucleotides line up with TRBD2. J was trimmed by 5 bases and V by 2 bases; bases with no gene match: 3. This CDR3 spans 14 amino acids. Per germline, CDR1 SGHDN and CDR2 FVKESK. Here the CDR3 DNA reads TGTGCCAGCAGCCAATTACTAGCGCACAATGAGCAGTTCTTC. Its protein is CASSQLLAHNEQFF.

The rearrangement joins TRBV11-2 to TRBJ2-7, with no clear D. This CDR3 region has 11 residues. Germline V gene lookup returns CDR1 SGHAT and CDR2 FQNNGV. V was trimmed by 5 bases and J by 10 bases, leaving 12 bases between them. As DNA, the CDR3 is TGTGCCAGCAGCCCCAACTTCCCCCAGTACTTC. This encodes CASSPNFPQYF.

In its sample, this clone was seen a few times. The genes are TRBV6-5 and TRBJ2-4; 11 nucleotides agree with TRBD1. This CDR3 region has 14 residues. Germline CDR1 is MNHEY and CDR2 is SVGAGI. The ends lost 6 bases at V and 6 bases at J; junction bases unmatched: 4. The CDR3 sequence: CASRHGTGGNIQYF. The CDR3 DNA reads TGTGCCAGCAGACACGGGACAGGGGGAAACATTCAGTACTTC.

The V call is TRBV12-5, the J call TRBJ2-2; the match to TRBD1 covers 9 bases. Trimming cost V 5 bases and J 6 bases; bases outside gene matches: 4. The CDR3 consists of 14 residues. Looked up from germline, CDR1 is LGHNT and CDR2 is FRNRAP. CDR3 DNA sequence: TGTGCTAGTGGTCTACAGGGGGCTCCCGGGGAGCTGTTTTTT. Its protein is CASGLQGAPGELFF.

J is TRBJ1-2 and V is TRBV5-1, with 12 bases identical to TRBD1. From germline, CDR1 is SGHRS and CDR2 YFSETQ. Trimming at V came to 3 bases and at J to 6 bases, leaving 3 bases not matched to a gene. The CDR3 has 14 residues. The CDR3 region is CASSWDRGRDGYTF. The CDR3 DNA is TGCGCCAGCAGCTGGGACAGGGGGCGCGATGGCTACACCTTC.

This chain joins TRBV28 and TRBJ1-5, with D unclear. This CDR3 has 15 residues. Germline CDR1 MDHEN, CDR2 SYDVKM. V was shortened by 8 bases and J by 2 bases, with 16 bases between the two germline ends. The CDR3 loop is CASGQGGLGNQPQHF. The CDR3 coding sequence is TGTGCCAGCGGGCAAGGTGGACTCGGCAATCAGCCCCAGCATTTT.

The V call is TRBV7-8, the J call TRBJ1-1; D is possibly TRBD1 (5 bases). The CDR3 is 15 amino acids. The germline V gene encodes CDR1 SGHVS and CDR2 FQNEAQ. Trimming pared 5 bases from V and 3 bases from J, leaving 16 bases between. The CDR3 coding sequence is TGTGCCAGCAGCAGTTACCCGGGGGGAGACACTGAAGCTTTCTTT. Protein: CASSSYPGGDTEAFF. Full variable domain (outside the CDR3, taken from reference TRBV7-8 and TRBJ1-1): GAGVSQSPRYKVAKRGQDVALRCDPISGHVSLFWYQQALGQGPEFLTYFQNEAQLDKSGLPSDRFFAERPEGSVSTLKIQRTQQEDSAVYLCASSSYPGGDTEAFFGQGTRLTVV.

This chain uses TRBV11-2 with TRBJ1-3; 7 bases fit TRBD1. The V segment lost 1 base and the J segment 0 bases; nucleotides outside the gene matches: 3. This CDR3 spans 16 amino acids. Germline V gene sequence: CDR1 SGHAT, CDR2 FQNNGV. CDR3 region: CASSLVAGGSGNTIYF. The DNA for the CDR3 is TGTGCCAGCAGCTTAGTCGCAGGGGGCTCTGGAAACACCATATATTTT.

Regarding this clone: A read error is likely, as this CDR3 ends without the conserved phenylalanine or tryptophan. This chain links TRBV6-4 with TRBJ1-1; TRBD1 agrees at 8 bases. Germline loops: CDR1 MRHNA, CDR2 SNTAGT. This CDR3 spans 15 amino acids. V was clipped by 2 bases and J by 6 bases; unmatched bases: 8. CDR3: CASSDHWTGMAEAFL. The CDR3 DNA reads TGTGCCAGCAGTGACCATTGGACAGGGATGGCTGAAGCTTTCCTT.